This T cell receptor beta chain came from a study of T cell repertoires in ileal Crohn's disease. Overall study: Median disease duration was about eight years; 35% smoked at surgery. About half received postoperative treatment, approximately 12 with thiopurines and about 20 anti-TNF. Study observations and caveats: Mucosal expansions were suggested to be mainly CD8 T cells.

About this clone: Its antigen is as yet unknown.

The time point: inflamed ileum from the surgical specimen. Eligibility required adulthood, ileal or ileocolonic Crohn's disease and indicated ileocolonic resection. Measured with immunoSEQ multiplex PCR; TCRdb has only the in-frame clones, and not every one. The data hold roughly 15,000 clones, with about 70% observed a single time. The material sequenced was ileal tissue. The sequence came from an adult with Crohn's disease.

The DNA for the CDR3 is TGTGCCAGCATGGAGAAGCGGGGGTCTTCGGAGACCCAGTACTTC. It specifies CASMEKRGSSETQYF. V gene TRBV2 combines with J gene TRBJ2-5; 8 bases align to TRBD2. The V gene's germline CDR1 is SNHLY and CDR2 FYNNEI. V was pared by 7 bases and J by 5 bases, with 12 bases of the junction left unmatched. CDR3 size: 15 residues.